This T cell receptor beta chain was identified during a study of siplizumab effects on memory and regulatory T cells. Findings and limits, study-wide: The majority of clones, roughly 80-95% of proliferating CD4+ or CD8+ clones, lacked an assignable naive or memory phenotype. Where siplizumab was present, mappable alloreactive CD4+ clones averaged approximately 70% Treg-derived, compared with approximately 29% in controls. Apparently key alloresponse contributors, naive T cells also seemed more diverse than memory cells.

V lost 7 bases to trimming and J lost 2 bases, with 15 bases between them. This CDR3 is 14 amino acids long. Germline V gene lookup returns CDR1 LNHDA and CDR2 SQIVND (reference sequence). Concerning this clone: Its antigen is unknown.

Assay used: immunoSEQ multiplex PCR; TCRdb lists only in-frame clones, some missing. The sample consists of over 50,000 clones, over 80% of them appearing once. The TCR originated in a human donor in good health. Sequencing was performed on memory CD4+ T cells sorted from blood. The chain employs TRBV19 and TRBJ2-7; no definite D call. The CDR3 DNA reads TGTGCCAGTACCCCCGGGCAGTCTGCCTACGAGCAGTACTTC. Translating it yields CASTPGQSAYEQYF.